Below, one T cell receptor (beta chain) is given with its context. V was pared by 0 bases and J by 1 base, with 1 base of the junction left unmatched. CDR1 SQVTM and CDR2 ANQGSEA come from the germline V gene. The CDR3 has 15 residues. This record comes from a study of blood T cell repertoires in COVID-19. Study in general: COVID-19 samples, acute and convalescent, were from the United States, Italy and Spain. Sample material is recorded as cDNA or gDNA derived from T cells, B-cell-depleted T cells, or PBMCs.

Original analysis: Reference gene primer amplification gave estimated nucleated cell counts. Sequenced by immunoSEQ multiplex PCR; TCRdb stores in-frame clones only, minus some. D and trimming come from the DNA, and the V and J calls and clone size come from that table. The repertoire consists of more than 250,000 clones, with more than 75% occurring once and the leading ten covering roughly 2.1%. The chain combines TRBV29-1 with TRBJ2-1, with 9 bases aligning to TRBD1. Specimen: peripheral blood. The clonotype originates from a woman in her twenties or thirties who had recovered from COVID-19. DNA for the CDR3: TGCAGCGTTGAAGACGGGACAGGGTCCTACAATGAGCAGTTCTTC. Translating it yields CSVEDGTGSYNEQFF.